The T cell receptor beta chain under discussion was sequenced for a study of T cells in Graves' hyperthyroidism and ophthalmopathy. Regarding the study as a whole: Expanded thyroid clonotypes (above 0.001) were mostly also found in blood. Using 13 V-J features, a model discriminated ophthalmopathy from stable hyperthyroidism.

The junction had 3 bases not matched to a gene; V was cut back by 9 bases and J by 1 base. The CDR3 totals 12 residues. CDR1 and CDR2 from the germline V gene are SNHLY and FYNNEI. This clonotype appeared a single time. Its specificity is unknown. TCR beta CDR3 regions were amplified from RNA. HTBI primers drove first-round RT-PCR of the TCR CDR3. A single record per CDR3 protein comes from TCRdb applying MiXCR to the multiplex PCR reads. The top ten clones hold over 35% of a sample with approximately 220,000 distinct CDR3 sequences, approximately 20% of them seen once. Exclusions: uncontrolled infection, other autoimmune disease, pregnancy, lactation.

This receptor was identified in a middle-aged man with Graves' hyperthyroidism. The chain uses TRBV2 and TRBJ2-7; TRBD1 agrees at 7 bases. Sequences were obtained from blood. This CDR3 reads CARSTGSYEQYF. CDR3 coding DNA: TGTGCCAGATCGACAGGGTCCTACGAGCAGTACTTC.